This TCR beta chain derives from a study of T cells in Graves' hyperthyroidism and ophthalmopathy. The TCR beta CDR3 regions underwent amplification using RNA transcripts as the source. The TCR CDR3 first-round RT-PCR relied on the HTBI primer set. A single record per CDR3 protein comes from TCRdb applying MiXCR to the multiplex PCR reads. There are hundreds of thousands of distinct CDR3 sequences in the sample; 15% to 20% occur only once, and 16% lies in the top ten. This clonotype was observed a handful of times. The germline V gene has CDR1 SEHNR and CDR2 FQNEAQ (reference sequence). Losses at the gene ends were 4 bases for V and 5 bases for J; bases not matched to a gene: 15. The CDR3 contains 17 residues. Exclusions: uncontrolled infection, other autoimmune disease, pregnancy, lactation. An approximately 10 ml volume of fresh peripheral blood provided the PBMCs.

The TCR was taken from a woman in her fifties or sixties with Graves' hyperthyroidism that later progressed to Graves' ophthalmopathy. Sequenced sample: blood. J is TRBJ2-3 and V is TRBV7-9, with 7 bases aligning to TRBD1. CDR3 sequence (DNA): TGTGCCAGCAGCTCACCAAGGGGGCGCAGTCTTGGAGATACGCAGTATTTT. This gives the protein CASSSPRGRSLGDTQYF.